One and the same sample provided the 6 T cell receptor beta chains below, sequenced in a study of T cell changes during pregnancy in multiple sclerosis. TCRdb's table, derived via immunoSEQ multiplex PCR, lists solely in-frame clones and lacks some. The sample has tens of thousands of clones, approximately 90% seen once. This specimen consisted of peripheral blood, obtained before pregnancy. The receptors here all came from a female donor with multiple sclerosis, enrolled in a pregnancy study.

The chain employs TRBV6-6 and TRBJ1-2; 9 bases fit TRBD1. The CDR3 contains 15 residues. Germline CDR1 MNHNY, CDR2 SVGAGI (reference sequence). V gave up 5 bases and J gave up 0 bases; unmatched junction bases: 4. The CDR3 DNA follows: TGTGCCAGCAGTACAAGACAGGGGGCTAACTATGGCTACACCTTC. Amino acids: CASSTRQGANYGYTF.

The chain links TRBV5-1 to TRBJ2-1; possibly TRBD1 for D (5 bases). Germline-derived CDR1 and CDR2 are SGHRS and YFSETQ. This CDR3 has 17 residues. Trimming pared 0 bases from V and 0 bases from J, leaving 13 bases between. The DNA of the CDR3 is TGCGCCAGCAGCTTGGTAGGGGCGCGGAGCTCCTACAATGAGCAGTTCTTC. Translated: CASSLVGARSSYNEQFF.

The chain uses TRBV10-3 and TRBJ2-3; a possible D gene is TRBD2 (5 bases). The CDR3 covers 18 residues. CDR1 is ENHRY, CDR2 SYGVKD, per germline. V was cut by 3 bases and J by 0 bases, with 19 bases left in between. CDR3 residues: CAISDRTPLFTSTDTQYF. As DNA, the CDR3 is TGTGCCATCAGTGACAGGACTCCACTTTTTACTAGCACAGATACGCAGTATTTT.

The chain is built from TRBV7-9 and TRBJ1-2; D is unclear. This CDR3 is 14 amino acids long. The germline V gene has CDR1 SEHNR and CDR2 FQNEAQ (reference sequence). Trimming took off 5 bases at V and 0 bases at J, with 10 bases between the two ends. The DNA of the CDR3 is TGTGCCAGCAGCCCACATGAAGCTAACTATGGCTACACCTTC. Its protein is CASSPHEANYGYTF.

This clone was counted a few times. V gene TRBV27 combines with J gene TRBJ1-5; possibly TRBD1 for D (6 bases). The V and J ends lost 4 bases and 4 bases respectively, with 14 bases between them. The CDR3 extends over 15 amino acids. CDR1 MNHEY and CDR2 SMNVEV come from the germline V gene (reference sequence). The CDR3 protein is CASSWGGTPNQPQHF. The DNA for the CDR3 is TGTGCCAGCAGTTGGGGGGGGACACCTAATCAGCCCCAGCATTTT.

The chain employs TRBV6-1 and TRBJ2-1; 10 bases agree with TRBD1. Germline CDR1 MNHNS, CDR2 SASEGT. V shed 6 bases, J shed 4 bases, and the junction held 6 bases outside the gene matches. The CDR3 has 15 residues. The CDR3 region is CASRQTGGAYNEQFF. In DNA form, the CDR3 reads TGTGCCAGCAGACAGACAGGGGGCGCTTACAATGAGCAGTTCTTC.